The source of this TCR beta chain is a study of T-cell memory formation after mild COVID-19. This clonotype was found a few times. TCRdb reprocessed the 5' RACE reads via MiXCR and lists one record per CDR3 protein. Of about 360,000 distinct CDR3 sequences in the sample, 13% to 15% are singletons; the top ten hold 22%. CDR1 and CDR2 from the germline V gene are PRHDT and FYEKMQ (reference sequence). The V and J ends lost 5 bases and 10 bases, in that order; junction bases with no gene match: 16. The CDR3 has 16 amino acids. This chain connects TRBV13 to TRBJ2-1; TRBD2 matches at 8 bases. The sample was PBMCs or a T cell subset sorted from them (not recorded which). This receptor was identified in a man aged 18 to 29 who had mild COVID-19 (a few samples of this study predate the infection). Cell type and time point are not known. CDR3 protein: CASSANWPAGEREQFF. Here the CDR3 DNA reads TGTGCCAGCAGCGCTAATTGGCCAGCGGGGGAAAGGGAGCAGTTCTTC.